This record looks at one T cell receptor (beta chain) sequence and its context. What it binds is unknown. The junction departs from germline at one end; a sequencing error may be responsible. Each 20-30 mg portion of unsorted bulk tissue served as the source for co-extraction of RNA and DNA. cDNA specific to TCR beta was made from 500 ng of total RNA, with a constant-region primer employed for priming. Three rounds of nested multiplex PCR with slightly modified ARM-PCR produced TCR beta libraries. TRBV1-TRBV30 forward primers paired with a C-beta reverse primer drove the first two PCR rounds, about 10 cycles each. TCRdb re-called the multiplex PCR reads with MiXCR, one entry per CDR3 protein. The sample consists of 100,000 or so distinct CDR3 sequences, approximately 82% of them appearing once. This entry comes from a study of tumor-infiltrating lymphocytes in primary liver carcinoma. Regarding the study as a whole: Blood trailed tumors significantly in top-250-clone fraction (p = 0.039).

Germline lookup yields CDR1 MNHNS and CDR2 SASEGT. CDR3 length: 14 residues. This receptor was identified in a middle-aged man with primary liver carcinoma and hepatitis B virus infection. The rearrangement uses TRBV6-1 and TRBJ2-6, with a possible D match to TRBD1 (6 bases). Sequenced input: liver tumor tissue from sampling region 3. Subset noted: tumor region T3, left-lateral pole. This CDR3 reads CASSKQGRADVLTF. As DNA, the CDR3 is TGTGCCAGCAGTAAACAGGGAAGGGCCGACGTCCTGACTTTC.